This T cell receptor (beta chain) was identified during a study of vaccination effects on CD4 cells after COVID-19. Clones were read by immunoSEQ multiplex PCR, and TCRdb kept only the in-frame ones, dropping some. The sample lists approximately 47,000 clones, under 80% occurring once. Concerning this clone itself: Its antigen is still unknown.

The CDR3 contains 14 residues. Trimming took 1 base from V and 5 from J, leaving 9 bases between them. CDR1 ENHRY and CDR2 SYGVKD come from the germline V gene. It was after approximately 11 days of culture that CD4+ T cells were isolated. Two doses of either BNT162b2 or mRNA-1273 were given to each participant. The rearrangement uses TRBV10-3 and TRBJ2-1; perhaps TRBD1 as D (5 bases). The sample in question was CD4+ T cells from PBMCs cultured without peptide, obtained after COVID-19 vaccination. The origin of this receptor is a human donor who received a COVID-19 vaccine. The CDR3 here is CAISEWQGHNEQFF. The CDR3 DNA reads TGTGCCATCAGTGAGTGGCAGGGCCACAATGAGCAGTTCTTC.